The T cell receptor beta chain described here comes from a study of blood T cell repertoires in COVID-19. Per the authors' pipeline: By means of reference gene primer amplification, nucleated cell counts were estimated. Clones were read by immunoSEQ multiplex PCR, and TCRdb kept only the in-frame ones, dropping some. V and J calls and clone size are given by that table; D and trimming were obtained from the DNA. The sample shows 250,000 or so clones, 86% of them seen only once. The receptor's source is a man aged 25-45 years with active or convalescent COVID-19. Source material: peripheral blood.

As DNA, the CDR3 is TGTGCCAGCAGCCAAGGAAACACGGGTGAAGCTTTCTTT. This encodes CASSQGNTGEAFF. This chain uses TRBV3-1 (or the pseudogene TRBV3-2) with TRBJ1-1; D uncertain. Trimming stripped 1 base from V and 7 bases from J, with 10 bases between. The length of the CDR3 is 13 residues. In germline, CDR1 is LGHDT, CDR2 YNNKEL (reference sequence).